These 13 T cell receptor beta chains originate from one sample sequenced in a study of blood T cell repertoires in COVID-19. Data came from immunoSEQ multiplex PCR; TCRdb stores just in-frame clones and leaves some out. Seen here are approximately 110,000 clones, 90% observed once, and the top ten hold 1.1%. The material sequenced was peripheral blood. All receptors come from a human donor in a cohort sampled during active COVID-19.

The rearrangement uses TRBV14 and TRBJ2-5; no firm D call. Trimming pared 4 bases from V and 7 bases from J, leaving 7 bases between. Germline values: CDR1 SGHDN, CDR2 FVKESK. The CDR3 consists of 11 residues. CDR3: CASSRGWTQYF. CDR3 in DNA: TGTGCCAGCAGCCGAGGATGGACCCAGTACTTC.

V is TRBV27 and J is TRBJ2-1; D is perhaps TRBD2 (5 bases). Per germline, CDR1 MNHEY and CDR2 SMNVEV (reference sequence). The CDR3 totals 16 residues. With 6 bases removed from V and 0 bases from J, the gap between germline ends came to 15 bases. CDR3 DNA: TGTGCCAGCAGGCCCGACGGGGTAAGCTCCTACAATGAGCAGTTCTTC. Protein: CASRPDGVSSYNEQFF.

This clone showed up just once. The chain recombines TRBV2 with TRBJ2-1; 10 nucleotides agree with TRBD2. With 3 bases clipped from V and 4 bases from J, the junction kept 6 bases outside the gene matches. Looked up from germline, CDR1 is SNHLY and CDR2 is FYNNEI. The CDR3 totals 16 residues. CDR3 DNA sequence: TGTGCCAGCAGTGAGGTGCTAGCGGGAGCTTACAATGAGCAGTTCTTC. Its protein is CASSEVLAGAYNEQFF.

The chain is built from TRBV7-2 and TRBJ1-1; D is undetermined. CDR1 and CDR2 from the germline V gene are SGHTA and FQGNSA. The CDR3 spans 15 residues. V was pared by 1 base and J by 7 bases, with 16 bases between. The CDR3 sequence is CASSLEWAAPFEAFF. The CDR3 region has the DNA TGTGCCAGCAGCTTAGAGTGGGCTGCCCCTTTTGAAGCTTTCTTT. Drawing the rest from reference TRBV7-2 and TRBJ1-1, the complete variable domain is GAGVSQSPSNKVTEKGKDVELRCDPISGHTALYWYRQSLGQGLEFLIYFQGNSAPDKSGLPSDRFSAERTGGSVSTLTIQRTQQEDSAVYLCASSLEWAAPFEAFFGQGTRLTVV.

This chain joins TRBV19 and TRBJ1-6; D gene ambiguous. The germline CDR1 and CDR2 sequences are LNHDA and SQIVND (reference sequence). V was clipped by 6 bases and J by 5 bases, with 11 bases between them. The CDR3 is 14 residues long. CDR3 sequence reads: CASRIKSNNSPLHF. In nucleotides, the CDR3 is TGTGCCAGTAGAATCAAGAGTAATAATTCACCCCTCCACTTT.

The chain uses TRBV28 and TRBJ2-4; TRBD2 is a possible D gene (5 bases). The germline V gene encodes CDR1 MDHEN and CDR2 SYDVKM. The CDR3 has 16 amino acids. V gave up 5 bases and J gave up 0 bases, with 14 bases separating them. Here the CDR3 reads CASSPDSSLAKNIQYF. The CDR3 DNA reads TGTGCCAGCAGTCCGGACTCGAGCTTAGCCAAAAACATTCAGTACTTC. The full variable domain, its missing parts supplied by reference TRBV28 and TRBJ2-4, is DVKVTQSSRYLVKRTGEKVFLECVQDMDHENMFWYRQDPGLGLRLIYFSYDVKMKEKGDIPEGYSVSREKKERFSLILESASTNQTSMYLCASSPDSSLAKNIQYFGAGTRLSVL.

The J gene is TRBJ2-7, the V gene TRBV19, with TRBD1 matching over 8 bases. Germline values: CDR1 LNHDA, CDR2 SQIVND (reference sequence). CDR3 size: 12 residues. The trim removed 9 bases at V and 6 bases at J, leaving 7 bases unmatched. The CDR3 spells CASRQGFAEQYF. CDR3 nucleotide sequence: TGTGCCAGCCGACAGGGGTTCGCCGAGCAGTACTTC.

This chain connects TRBV7-2 to TRBJ2-1; perhaps TRBD1 as D (6 bases). The CDR3 contains 13 residues. Looked up from germline, CDR1 is SGHTA and CDR2 is FQGNSA. The V and J ends lost 0 bases and 8 bases respectively, with 8 bases between them. The CDR3 loop reads CASSLAPGDEQFF. The CDR3 coding sequence is TGTGCCAGCAGCTTAGCGCCAGGGGATGAGCAGTTCTTC.

The gene calls are TRBV12-3 or TRBV12-4 and TRBJ1-2; 8 positions match TRBD1. The CDR3 runs to 13 residues. The V and J ends lost 6 bases and 4 bases, in that order; junction bases with no gene match: 4. The CDR3 protein is CASSQDRVYGYTF. The CDR3 DNA is TGTGCCAGCAGCCAGGACAGGGTCTATGGCTACACCTTC.

CDR3 sequence (DNA): TGTGCCAGCAGTCGGCAAGGGGACAGGGGGAATGGACAGCCCCAGCATTTT. It codes for CASSRQGDRGNGQPQHF. The V and J genes are TRBV6-6 and TRBJ1-5; 11 positions agree with TRBD1. The V gene's germline CDR1 is MNHNY and CDR2 SVGAGI (reference sequence). V lost 5 bases, J lost 7 bases, and 13 bases stayed unmatched. The CDR3 totals 17 residues.

The chain has TRBV11-3 and TRBJ1-1; TRBD1 matches at 8 bases. From germline, CDR1 is SGHNT and CDR2 YENEEA. This CDR3 region has 13 residues. J was trimmed by 5 bases and V by 6 bases; bases with no gene match: 5. The CDR3 reads CASRGQGVTEAFF. The CDR3 DNA reads TGTGCCAGCAGAGGACAGGGAGTAACTGAAGCTTTCTTT.

J is TRBJ2-4 and V is TRBV11-3; the D is unclear. The germline CDR1 and CDR2 sequences are SGHNT and YENEEA. V dropped 6 bases and J dropped 0 bases, with 6 bases sitting between them. There are 13 residues in the CDR3. The CDR3 nucleotides read TGTGCCAGCAGTCCATTAGCCAAAAACATTCAGTACTTC. It codes for CASSPLAKNIQYF.

The chain couples TRBV5-5 to TRBJ2-4; 9 bases align to TRBD2. This CDR3 contains 17 residues. The ends lost 4 bases at V and 1 base at J; junction bases unmatched: 9. Germline V gives CDR1 SGHKS, CDR2 YYEKEE (reference sequence). The CDR3 protein is CASSPSAGGPAKNIQYF. CDR3 coding DNA: TGTGCCAGCAGCCCCTCGGCGGGGGGGCCCGCCAAAAACATTCAGTACTTC. Full variable domain (outside the CDR3, taken from reference TRBV5-5 and TRBJ2-4): DAGVTQSPTHLIKTRGQQVTLRCSPISGHKSVSWYQQVLGQGPQFIFQYYEKEERGRGNFPDRFSARQFPNYSSELNVNALLLGDSALYLCASSPSAGGPAKNIQYFGAGTRLSVL.